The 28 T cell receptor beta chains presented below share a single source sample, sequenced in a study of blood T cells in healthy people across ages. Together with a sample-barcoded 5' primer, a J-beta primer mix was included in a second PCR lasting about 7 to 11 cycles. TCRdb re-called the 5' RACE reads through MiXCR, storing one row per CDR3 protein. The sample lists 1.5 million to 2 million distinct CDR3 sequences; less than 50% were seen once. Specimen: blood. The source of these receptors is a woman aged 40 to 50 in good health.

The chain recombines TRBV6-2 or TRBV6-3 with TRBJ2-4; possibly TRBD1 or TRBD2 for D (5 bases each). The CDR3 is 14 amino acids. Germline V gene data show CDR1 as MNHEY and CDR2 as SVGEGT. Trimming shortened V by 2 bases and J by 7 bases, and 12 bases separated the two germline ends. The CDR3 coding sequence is TGTGCCAGCAGTTACGGGACCGCCCGGAACATTCAGTACTTC. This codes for CASSYGTARNIQYF.

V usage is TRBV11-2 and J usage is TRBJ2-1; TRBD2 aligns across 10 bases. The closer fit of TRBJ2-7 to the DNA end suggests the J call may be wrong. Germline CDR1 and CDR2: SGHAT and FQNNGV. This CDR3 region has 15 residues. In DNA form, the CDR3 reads TGTGCCAGCAGCCCTACTAGCGGGGTACCGGGGGAGCAGTACTTC. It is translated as CASSPTSGVPGEQYF.

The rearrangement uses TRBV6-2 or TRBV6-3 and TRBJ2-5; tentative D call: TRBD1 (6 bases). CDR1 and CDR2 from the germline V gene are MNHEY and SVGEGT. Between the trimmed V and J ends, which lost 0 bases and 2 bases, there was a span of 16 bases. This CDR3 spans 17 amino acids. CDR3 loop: CASSYSRQGRGQETQYF. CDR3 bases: TGTGCCAGCAGTTACTCGAGGCAGGGAAGGGGGCAAGAGACCCAGTACTTC.

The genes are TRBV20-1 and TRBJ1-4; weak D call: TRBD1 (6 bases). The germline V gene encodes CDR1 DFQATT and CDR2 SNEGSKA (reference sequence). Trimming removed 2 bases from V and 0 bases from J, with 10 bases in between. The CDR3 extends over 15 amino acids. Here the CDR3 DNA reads TGCAGTGCTAGATACAGGGAAACAACTAATGAAAAACTGTTTTTT. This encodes CSARYRETTNEKLFF.

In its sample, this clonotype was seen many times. For the CDR3, the DNA is TGTGCCAGCAGCCCTTATGACACTGAGCAGTTCTTC. Amino acids: CASSPYDTEQFF. The chain uses TRBV9 and TRBJ2-1, with no clear D. This CDR3 region has 12 residues. Germline CDR1 and CDR2: SGDLS and YYNGEE. Trimming removed 4 bases at V and 9 bases at J, with 11 bases between.

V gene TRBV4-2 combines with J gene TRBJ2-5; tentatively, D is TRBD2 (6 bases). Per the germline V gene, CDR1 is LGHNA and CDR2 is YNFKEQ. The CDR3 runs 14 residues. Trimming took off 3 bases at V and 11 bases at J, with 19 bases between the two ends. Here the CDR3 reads CASSQSTGVGEQYF. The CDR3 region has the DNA TGTGCCAGCAGCCAGTCTACGGGGGTGGGGGAGCAGTACTTC.

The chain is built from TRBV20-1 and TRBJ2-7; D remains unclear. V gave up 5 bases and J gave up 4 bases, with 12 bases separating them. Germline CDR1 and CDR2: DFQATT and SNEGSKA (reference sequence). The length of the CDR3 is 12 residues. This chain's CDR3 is CSASKDLYEQYF. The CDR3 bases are TGCAGTGCTTCGAAGGACCTTTACGAGCAGTACTTC.

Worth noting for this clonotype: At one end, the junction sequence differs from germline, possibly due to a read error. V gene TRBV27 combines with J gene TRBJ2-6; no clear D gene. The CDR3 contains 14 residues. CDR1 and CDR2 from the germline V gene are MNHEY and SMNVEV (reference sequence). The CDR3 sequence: CSSSFHSGANVLTF. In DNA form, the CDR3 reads TGTTCCAGCAGTTTCCACTCTGGGGCCAACGTCCTGACTTTC.

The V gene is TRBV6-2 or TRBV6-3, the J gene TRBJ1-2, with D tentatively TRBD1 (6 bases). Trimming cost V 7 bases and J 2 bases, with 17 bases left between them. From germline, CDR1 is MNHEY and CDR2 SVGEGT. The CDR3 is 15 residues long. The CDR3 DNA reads TGTGCCAGCACCGACGAGGACAGCACGAACTATGGCTACACCTTC. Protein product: CASTDEDSTNYGYTF.

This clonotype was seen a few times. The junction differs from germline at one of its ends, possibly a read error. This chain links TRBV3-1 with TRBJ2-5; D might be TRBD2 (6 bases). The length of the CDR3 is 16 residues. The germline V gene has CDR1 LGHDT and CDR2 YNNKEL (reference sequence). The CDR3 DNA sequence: TGTGCCAGCAGTCAAGGGGCGGGGACTGACCAAGAGACCCAGTACTTC. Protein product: CASSQGAGTDQETQYF.

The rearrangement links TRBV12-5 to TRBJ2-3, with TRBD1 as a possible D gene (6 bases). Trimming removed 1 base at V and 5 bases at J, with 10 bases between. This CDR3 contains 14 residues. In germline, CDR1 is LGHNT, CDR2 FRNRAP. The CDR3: CASGLGQVQDTQYF. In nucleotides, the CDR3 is TGTGCTAGTGGTTTGGGACAGGTCCAAGATACGCAGTATTTT.

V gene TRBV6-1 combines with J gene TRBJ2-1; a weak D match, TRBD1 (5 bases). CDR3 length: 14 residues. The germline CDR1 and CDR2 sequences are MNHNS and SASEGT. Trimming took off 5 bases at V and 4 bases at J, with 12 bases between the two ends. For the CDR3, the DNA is TGTGCCAGCAGTATTACAGGAACGTACAATGAGCAGTTCTTC. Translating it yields CASSITGTYNEQFF.

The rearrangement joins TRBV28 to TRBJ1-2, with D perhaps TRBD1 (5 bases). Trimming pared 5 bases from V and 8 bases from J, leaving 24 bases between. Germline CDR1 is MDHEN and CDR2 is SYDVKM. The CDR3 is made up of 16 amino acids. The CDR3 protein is CASSPRGRDGFGGYTF. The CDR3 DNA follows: TGTGCCAGCAGTCCCCGTGGTAGGGACGGCTTCGGGGGCTACACCTTC.

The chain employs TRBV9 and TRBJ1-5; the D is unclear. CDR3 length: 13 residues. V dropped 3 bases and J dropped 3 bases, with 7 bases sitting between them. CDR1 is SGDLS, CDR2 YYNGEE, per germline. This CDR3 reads CASSGSYNQPQHF. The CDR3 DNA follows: TGTGCCAGCAGCGGCTCCTACAATCAGCCCCAGCATTTT. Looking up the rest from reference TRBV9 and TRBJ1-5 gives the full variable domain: DSGVTQTPKHLITATGQRVTLRCSPRSGDLSVYWYQQSLDQGLQFLIQYYNGEERAKGNILERFSAQQFPDLHSELNLSSLELGDSALYFCASSGSYNQPQHFGDGTRLSIL.

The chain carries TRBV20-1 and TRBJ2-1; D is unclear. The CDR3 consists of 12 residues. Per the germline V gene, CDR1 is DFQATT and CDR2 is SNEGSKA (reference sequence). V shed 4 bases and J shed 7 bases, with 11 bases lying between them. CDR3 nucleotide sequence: TGCAGTGCTACGGACGTCTGGAATGAGCAGTTCTTC. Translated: CSATDVWNEQFF.

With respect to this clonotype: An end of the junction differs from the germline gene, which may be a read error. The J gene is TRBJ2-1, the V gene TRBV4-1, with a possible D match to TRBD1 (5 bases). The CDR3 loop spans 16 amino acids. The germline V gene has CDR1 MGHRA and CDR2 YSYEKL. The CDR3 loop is CASIQDIKGPYNEQFF. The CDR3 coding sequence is TGCGCCAGCATCCAAGATATCAAGGGGCCCTACAATGAGCAGTTCTTC.

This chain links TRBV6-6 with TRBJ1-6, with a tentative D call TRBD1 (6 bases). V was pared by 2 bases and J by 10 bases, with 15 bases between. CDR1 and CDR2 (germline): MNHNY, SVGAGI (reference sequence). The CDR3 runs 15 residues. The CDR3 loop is CASSYRARGESPLHF. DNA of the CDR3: TGTGCCAGCAGTTACAGGGCCAGGGGCGAGTCACCCCTCCACTTT.

Here the CDR3 DNA reads TGTGCCAGCAGTGAATATAGAGGTCGATCGACCGTGGAGACCCAGTACTTC. Protein: CASSEYRGRSTVETQYF. V gene TRBV25-1 combines with J gene TRBJ2-5; D ambiguous. Germline loops: CDR1 MGHDK, CDR2 SYGVNS. The CDR3 consists of 17 residues. The V gene lost 0 bases and the J gene lost 5 bases, with 19 bases spanning the gap.

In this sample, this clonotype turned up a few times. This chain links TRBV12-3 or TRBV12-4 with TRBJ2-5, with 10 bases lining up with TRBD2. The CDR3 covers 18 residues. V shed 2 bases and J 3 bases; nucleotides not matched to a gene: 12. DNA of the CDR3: TGTGCCAGCAGTTTACGGGGCTGGCTAGCGGGGGTGGAAGAGACCCAGTACTTC. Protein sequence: CASSLRGWLAGVEETQYF.

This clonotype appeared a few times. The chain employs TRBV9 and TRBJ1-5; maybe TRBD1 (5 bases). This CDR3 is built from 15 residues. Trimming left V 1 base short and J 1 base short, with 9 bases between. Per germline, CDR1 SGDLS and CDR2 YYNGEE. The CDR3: CASSVSGTSNQPQHF. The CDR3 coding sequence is TGTGCCAGCAGCGTATCGGGGACGAGCAATCAGCCCCAGCATTTT.

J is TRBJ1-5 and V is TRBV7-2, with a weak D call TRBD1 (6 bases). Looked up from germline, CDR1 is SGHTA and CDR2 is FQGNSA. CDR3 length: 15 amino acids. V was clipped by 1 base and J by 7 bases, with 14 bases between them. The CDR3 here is CASSLVFSDRQPQHF. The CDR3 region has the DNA TGTGCCAGCAGCTTAGTGTTCAGCGACAGGCAGCCCCAGCATTTT. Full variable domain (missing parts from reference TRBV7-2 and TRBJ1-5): GAGVSQSPSNKVTEKGKDVELRCDPISGHTALYWYRQSLGQGLEFLIYFQGNSAPDKSGLPSDRFSAERTGGSVSTLTIQRTQQEDSAVYLCASSLVFSDRQPQHFGDGTRLSIL.

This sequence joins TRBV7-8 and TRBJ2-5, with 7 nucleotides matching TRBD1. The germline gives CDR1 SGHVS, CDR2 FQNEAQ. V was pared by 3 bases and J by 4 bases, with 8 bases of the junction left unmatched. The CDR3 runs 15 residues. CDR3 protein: CASSFLDRVGETQYF. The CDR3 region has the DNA TGTGCCAGCAGCTTCCTCGACAGGGTGGGAGAGACCCAGTACTTC.

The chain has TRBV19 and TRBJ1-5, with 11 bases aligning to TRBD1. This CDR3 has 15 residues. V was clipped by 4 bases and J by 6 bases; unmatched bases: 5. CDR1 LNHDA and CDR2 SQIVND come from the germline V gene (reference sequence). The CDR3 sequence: CASSNMGQGGQPQHF. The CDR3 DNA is TGTGCCAGTAGTAATATGGGACAGGGGGGTCAGCCCCAGCATTTT.

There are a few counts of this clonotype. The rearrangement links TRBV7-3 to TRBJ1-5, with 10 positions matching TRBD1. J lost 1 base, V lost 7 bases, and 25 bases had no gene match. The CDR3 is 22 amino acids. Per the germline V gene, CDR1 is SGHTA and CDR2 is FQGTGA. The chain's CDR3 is CASTEPHSGGQGERGSNQPQHF. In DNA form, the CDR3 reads TGTGCCAGCACCGAACCCCACTCGGGAGGACAGGGGGAACGGGGCAGCAATCAGCCCCAGCATTTT.

In DNA, the CDR3 is TGTGCCAGCGTCGAACCCGGACAGGTTACGCAGTATTTT. As protein: CASVEPGQVTQYF. The chain employs TRBV2 and TRBJ2-3; 7 bases are shared with TRBD1. J was trimmed by 8 bases and V by 8 bases; bases with no gene match: 10. The CDR3 is 13 residues long. Germline V gene lookup returns CDR1 SNHLY and CDR2 FYNNEI.

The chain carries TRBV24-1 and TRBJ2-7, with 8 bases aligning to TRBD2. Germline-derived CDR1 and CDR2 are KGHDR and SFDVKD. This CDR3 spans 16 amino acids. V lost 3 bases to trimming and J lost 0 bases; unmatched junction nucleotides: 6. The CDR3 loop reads CATSDTVAGSSYEQYF. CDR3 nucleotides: TGTGCCACCAGTGATACCGTAGCGGGGAGCTCCTACGAGCAGTACTTC.

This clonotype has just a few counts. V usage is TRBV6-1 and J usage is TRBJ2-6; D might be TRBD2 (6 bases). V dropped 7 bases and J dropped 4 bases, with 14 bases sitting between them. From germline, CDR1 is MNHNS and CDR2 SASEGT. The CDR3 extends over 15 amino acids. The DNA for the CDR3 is TGTGCCAGCAACCCGAGCGGGCCCGGGGCCAACGTCCTGACTTTC. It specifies CASNPSGPGANVLTF.

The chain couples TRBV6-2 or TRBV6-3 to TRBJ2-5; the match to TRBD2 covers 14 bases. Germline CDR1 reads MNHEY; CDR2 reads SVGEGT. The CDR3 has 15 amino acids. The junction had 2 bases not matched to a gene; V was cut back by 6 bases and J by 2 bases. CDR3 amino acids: CASRTSGGVQETQYF. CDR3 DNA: TGTGCCAGCAGGACTAGCGGGGGGGTACAAGAGACCCAGTACTTC.